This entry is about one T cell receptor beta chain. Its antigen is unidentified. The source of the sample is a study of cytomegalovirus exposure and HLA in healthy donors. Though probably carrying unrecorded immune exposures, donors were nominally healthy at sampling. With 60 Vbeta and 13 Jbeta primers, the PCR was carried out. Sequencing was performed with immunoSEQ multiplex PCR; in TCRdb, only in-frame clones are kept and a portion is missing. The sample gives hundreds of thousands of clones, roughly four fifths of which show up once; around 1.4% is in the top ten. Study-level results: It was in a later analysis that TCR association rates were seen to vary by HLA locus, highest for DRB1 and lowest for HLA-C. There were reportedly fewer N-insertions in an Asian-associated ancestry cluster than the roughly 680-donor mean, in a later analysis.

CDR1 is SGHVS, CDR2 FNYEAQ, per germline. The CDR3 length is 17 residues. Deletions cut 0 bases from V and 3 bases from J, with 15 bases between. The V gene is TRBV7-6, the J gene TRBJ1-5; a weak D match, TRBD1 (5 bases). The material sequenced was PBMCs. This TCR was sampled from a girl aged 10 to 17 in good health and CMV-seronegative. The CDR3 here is CASSLALTDPSNQPQHF. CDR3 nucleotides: TGTGCCAGCAGCTTAGCTCTGACAGACCCTTCCAATCAGCCCCAGCATTTT.